This is a list of T cell receptor beta chains from one sample in a study of blood T cell repertoires in COVID-19. Data came from immunoSEQ multiplex PCR; TCRdb stores just in-frame clones and leaves some out. The table records 400,000 to 450,000 clones, 86% of them present only once. Sequences were obtained from peripheral blood. These receptors originate from a woman aged 30 to 39 with active or convalescent COVID-19. Both conserved end residues are part of each CDR3. Each record gives: V gene, CDR3 length, D gene, clone size, J gene, CDR3 DNA, CDR3 protein. The D gene is left open where the match is weak. Part of the rows lack a size; the others show once, few, many or a class for expanded clones.

TRBV7-2	16	-	-	TRBJ2-3	TGTGCCAGCAGCCTTATAGCGGTCCGGGGACCAGATACGCAGTATTTT	CASSLIAVRGPDTQYF
TRBV6-5	16	TRBD1	-	TRBJ1-5	TGTGCCAGCAGTTGGGGGACAGCAGTGAAGGATCAGCCCCAGCATTTT	CASSWGTAVKDQPQHF
TRBV5-1	15	-	few	TRBJ2-5	TGCGCCAGCAGCTTCTCAGGGCAGACCCAAGAGACCCAGTACTTC	CASSFSGQTQETQYF
TRBV10-3	14	-	few	TRBJ2-5	TGTGCCATCAGTGAGTTAGCGGCGCAAGAGACCCAGTACTTC	CAISELAAQETQYF
TRBV18	14	TRBD1	few	TRBJ1-1	TGTGCCAGCTCACCCCCGACAGGGTTAGGGGAGGCTTTCTTT	CASSPPTGLGEAFF
TRBV19	15	-	-	TRBJ1-5	TGTGCCAGTAGCTCCCTAGGTCCCAGCAATCAGCCCCAGCATTTT	CASSSLGPSNQPQHF
TRBV6-2/TRBV6-3	14	-	-	TRBJ2-1	TGTGCCAGCACCCCGGACTTCTCCTACAATGAGCAGTTCTTC	CASTPDFSYNEQFF
TRBV7-9	15	TRBD2	few	TRBJ2-7	TGTGCCAGCAGCTTAGGAGCGGGAGGGCAATACGAGCAGTACTTC	CASSLGAGGQYEQYF
TRBV18	19	TRBD1	-	TRBJ1-1	TGTGCCAGCTCACCTGGGGCGGGACAGGGTGTTTCAGCCAACACTGAAGCTTTCTTT	CASSPGAGQGVSANTEAFF
TRBV21-1	17	-	few	TRBJ2-3	TGTGCCAGCAGCAAACGTTATAAGCTCCCTGGCACAGATACGCAGTATTTT	CASSKRYKLPGTDTQYF
TRBV6-5	15	-	few	TRBJ1-2	TGTGCCAGCAGACTCTCAGGATCTACCCTCGCTGGCTACACCTTC	CASRLSGSTLAGYTF